The 20 T cell receptor beta chains reported below all come from one sample, sequenced in a study of OX40 agonist ivuxolimab in advanced cancers. Clones were sequenced by immunoSEQ multiplex PCR, and TCRdb holds only the in-frame ones, with some missing. The sample shows tens of thousands of clones, around 90% of them seen only once. The sample in question was CD4+ or CD8+ T cells sorted from blood, obtained in a trial of the OX40 agonist ivuxolimab. These receptors all stem from an adult with an advanced solid tumor such as melanoma, head and neck, liver or kidney cancer.

This rearrangement joins TRBV5-4 to TRBJ2-7; D may be TRBD1 (7 bases). Germline V gives CDR1 SGHNT, CDR2 YYREEE (reference sequence). Trimming left V 5 bases short and J 2 bases short, with 14 bases between. The CDR3 runs to 14 residues. CDR3 sequence (DNA): TGTGCCAGCAGACCGCAGGGGGGCACCTACGAGCAGTACTTC. Encoded protein: CASRPQGGTYEQYF.

This clone was recorded only once. This sequence joins TRBV7-8 and TRBJ2-3, with D possibly being TRBD1 (6 bases). Germline values: CDR1 SGHVS, CDR2 FQNEAQ. This CDR3 has 16 amino acids. V lost 0 bases and J lost 2, with 12 bases in between. For the CDR3, the DNA is TGTGCCAGCAGCTTAGCGTTAGGGGGTTACACAGATACGCAGTATTTT. Amino acid sequence: CASSLALGGYTDTQYF.

The chain couples TRBV4-2 to TRBJ2-1, with D hard to call. The CDR3 has 13 residues. Germline V gene sequence: CDR1 LGHNA, CDR2 YNFKEQ. V was cut by 4 bases and J by 10 bases, with 14 bases left in between. CDR3 in amino acids: CASSRARSEEQFF. The CDR3 DNA reads as TGTGCCAGCAGCCGCGCCCGGAGCGAGGAGCAGTTCTTC.

This clone showed up just a few times. The CDR3 bases are TGTGCCAGCAGCTTAGATCGAGGGGTTGGCGAGCAGTACTTC. Its translation is CASSLDRGVGEQYF. The chain uses TRBV7-9 and TRBJ2-7, with D perhaps given as TRBD1 or TRBD2 (5 bases each). The CDR3 totals 14 residues. Germline values: CDR1 SEHNR, CDR2 FQNEAQ (reference sequence). V lost 1 base to trimming and J lost 6 bases, with 13 bases between them.

The rearrangement links TRBV5-5 to TRBJ2-7; 7 bases align to TRBD1. CDR1 and CDR2 (germline): SGHKS, YYEKEE (reference sequence). This CDR3 has 15 residues. V lost 2 bases and J lost 5; bases outside the gene matches: 10. The CDR3 DNA reads TGTGCCAGCAGCTTCGATCCGGCACAGGGGAACGAGCAGTACTTC. It encodes CASSFDPAQGNEQYF.

The rearrangement links TRBV5-6 to TRBJ1-5; D remains ambiguous. CDR1 SGHDT and CDR2 YYEEEE come from the germline V gene. V gave up 2 bases and J gave up 4 bases, with 10 bases separating them. The CDR3 spans 14 residues. The DNA for the CDR3 is TGTGCCAGCAGCTTAGGCAGGAGAAATCAGCCCCAGCATTTT. This translates into CASSLGRRNQPQHF.

The chain joins TRBV28 to TRBJ1-1, with 7 bases that match TRBD1. The CDR3 spans 14 residues. Germline assignment: CDR1 MDHEN and CDR2 SYDVKM. V lost 5 bases and J lost 5; bases outside the gene matches: 8. CDR3 sequence reads: CASSAGTARTEAFF. CDR3 DNA sequence: TGTGCCAGCAGTGCCGGGACAGCGAGGACTGAAGCTTTCTTT.

The V call is TRBV7-3, the J call TRBJ2-5; 7 bases match TRBD1. V dropped 5 bases and J dropped 5; count of bases not matched to a gene: 11. Germline CDR1 SGHTA, CDR2 FQGTGA. The CDR3 is 15 residues long. This CDR3 reads CASSPRQGFLETQYF. The CDR3 region has the DNA TGTGCCAGCAGCCCGCGACAGGGCTTTCTGGAGACCCAGTACTTC.

The rearrangement uses TRBV2 and TRBJ2-7; TRBD2 matches 8 bases. Germline values: CDR1 SNHLY, CDR2 FYNNEI. The CDR3 runs to 13 residues. The V segment lost 8 bases and the J segment 4 bases; nucleotides outside the gene matches: 7. Here the CDR3 DNA reads TGTGCCAGCGGAGGGACTAGTTCTTACGAGCAGTACTTC. Translating it yields CASGGTSSYEQYF.

This rearrangement joins TRBV19 to TRBJ2-5, with 7 bases lining up with TRBD1. With 3 bases clipped from V and 1 base from J, the junction kept 8 bases outside the gene matches. This CDR3 is built from 16 residues. The germline gives CDR1 LNHDA, CDR2 SQIVND (reference sequence). The CDR3 bases are TGTGCCAGTAGTATCCCTGGACAGGCGACCCAAGAGACCCAGTACTTC. Translating it yields CASSIPGQATQETQYF.

The chain links TRBV19 to TRBJ2-6; no reliable D call. The CDR3 totals 13 residues. Germline CDR1 is LNHDA and CDR2 is SQIVND (reference sequence). V shed 7 bases and J shed 2 bases, with 6 bases lying between them. The DNA for the CDR3 is TGTGCCAGTATGAATCCTGGGGCCAACGTCCTGACTTTC. It codes for CASMNPGANVLTF.

This CDR3 reads CASSLLAGEGNEQFF. DNA for the CDR3: TGCGCCAGCAGCCTCTTAGCGGGAGAGGGAAATGAGCAGTTCTTC. The chain is built from TRBV5-1 and TRBJ2-1; 9 nucleotides agree with TRBD2. Germline V CDR1 and CDR2: SGHRS, YFSETQ. The CDR3 length is 15 residues. The V segment lost 4 bases and the J segment 7 bases; nucleotides outside the gene matches: 9.

This chain uses TRBV4-1 with TRBJ1-3; D gene uncertain. Trimming removed 1 base from V and 0 bases from J, with 10 bases in between. Germline values: CDR1 MGHRA, CDR2 YSYEKL. This CDR3 has 16 amino acids. The DNA for the CDR3 is TGCGCCAGCAGCCAAGGTTCCTTGAGCTCTGGAAACACCATATATTTT. Its translation is CASSQGSLSSGNTIYF.

This sequence joins TRBV4-1 and TRBJ2-5, with 13 bases identical to TRBD2. CDR3 length: 16 residues. CDR1 is MGHRA, CDR2 YSYEKL, per germline. The ends lost 3 bases at V and 3 bases at J; junction bases unmatched: 4. This CDR3 reads CASSQLGLAGKETQYF. Written as DNA, the CDR3 is TGCGCCAGCAGCCAGCTGGGACTAGCGGGAAAAGAGACCCAGTACTTC.

The chain uses TRBV15 and TRBJ2-3, with 9 bases lining up with TRBD2. After removal of 0 bases from V and 0 bases from J, the junction contained 16 bases not matched to a gene. The CDR3 runs 21 residues. In germline, CDR1 is LNHNV, CDR2 YYDKDF (reference sequence). The CDR3, as DNA: TGTGCCACCAGCAGAGATCGGGCTAGCGGGGAGCTGCAACTTAGCACAGATACGCAGTATTTT. Its translation is CATSRDRASGELQLSTDTQYF.

The chain couples TRBV27 to TRBJ1-2; D unresolved. CDR3 size: 14 residues. Trimming removed 5 bases from V and 1 base from J, with 11 bases in between. The germline V gene encodes CDR1 MNHEY and CDR2 SMNVEV (reference sequence). The CDR3: CASSARNLNYGYTF. The CDR3 bases are TGTGCCAGCAGTGCCCGGAACCTTAACTATGGCTACACCTTC.

The V call is TRBV6-5, the J call TRBJ2-5; possibly TRBD1 or TRBD2 for D (5 bases each). CDR3 size: 13 residues. The germline V and J ends were trimmed by 4 bases and 5 bases, with 11 bases remaining between them. Per the germline V gene, CDR1 is MNHEY and CDR2 is SVGAGI. CDR3 sequence reads: CASSFPGTETQYF. CDR3 coding DNA: TGTGCCAGCAGTTTCCCGGGGACCGAGACCCAGTACTTC.

This sequence joins TRBV30 and TRBJ2-1; TRBD1 agrees at 8 bases. In germline, CDR1 is GTSNPN, CDR2 SVGIG (reference sequence). The CDR3 covers 19 residues. V gave up 4 bases and J gave up 1 base; unmatched junction bases: 18. Written as DNA, the CDR3 is TGTGCCTGGACCCAGTCCCGGGACAGGCTAATCCGGTCCTACAATGAGCAGTTCTTC. It codes for CAWTQSRDRLIRSYNEQFF.

The chain has TRBV11-2 and TRBJ2-7; the match to TRBD1 covers 7 bases. The V and J ends lost 5 bases and 3 bases, in that order; junction bases with no gene match: 10. The CDR3 extends over 15 amino acids. Germline V gives CDR1 SGHAT, CDR2 FQNNGV. The CDR3, as DNA: TGTGCCAGCAGCAGAGAGGACAGGTACCGCTACGAGCAGTACTTC. It yields the protein CASSREDRYRYEQYF.

The chain is built from TRBV5-6 and TRBJ2-2; D gene unclear. In germline, CDR1 is SGHDT, CDR2 YYEEEE. The CDR3 totals 13 residues. V lost 1 base, J lost 6 bases, and 7 bases lay in between. In DNA, the CDR3 is TGTGCCAGCAGCTTGAGTGCATCCGGGGAGCTGTTTTTT. Translating gives CASSLSASGELFF.